This T cell receptor (beta chain) derives from a study of T cell clonality in common variable immunodeficiency. Notes on the study in general: Fewer deletions and N-nucleotide insertions were reportedly seen in common variable immunodeficiency TCR beta sequences.

Profiled with immunoSEQ multiplex PCR; TCRdb holds only in-frame clones, not every one. The sample holds more than 7,000 clones, and no clone turns up only once. Most patients and controls had Caucasian heritage. A remark on this clone: Its specificity is not known. Read coverage stops 3 residues before the CDR3 terminus; the germline J gene supplies the remainder.

The CDR3 is 15 residues long. The V end lost 0 bases, the J end lost 6 bases, and 11 bases lay between the germline ends. Germline lookup yields CDR1 KGHSH and CDR2 LQKENI. Material: peripheral blood mononuclear cells. The sequence came from a human donor with common variable immunodeficiency. V is TRBV18 and J is TRBJ2-2; D possibly corresponds to TRBD1 (6 bases). This chain's CDR3 is CASSPPQGRAGELFF. The CDR3 bases that were read are TGTGCCAGCTCACCACCCCAGGGGAGAGCCGGGGAG.